This TCR beta chain was identified during a study of OX40 agonist ivuxolimab in advanced cancers. In the case of this clone: As yet, its antigen is unknown.

Sequencing used immunoSEQ multiplex PCR; TCRdb keeps in-frame clones, though not all of them. Of roughly 75,000 clones detected, about 88% appear once; the ten largest clones hold approximately 1.1%. V lost 0 bases to trimming and J lost 8 bases, with 11 bases between them. The CDR3 has 13 amino acids. Germline V CDR1 and CDR2: SGDLS, YYNGEE. Study-wide results and limits: At 0.1 to 3.0 mg/kg, clonal expansion of CD4+ and CD8+ blood T cells had occurred by week 6.

This sequence was found in an adult with an advanced solid tumor such as melanoma, head and neck, liver or kidney cancer. Sequenced material: CD4+ or CD8+ T cells sorted from blood, taken in a trial of the OX40 agonist ivuxolimab. The chain links TRBV9 to TRBJ1-2; possible D gene TRBD1, 5 bases. This CDR3 is CASSVASGLGYTF. CDR3 bases: TGTGCCAGCAGCGTAGCTTCAGGGTTGGGCTACACCTTC.